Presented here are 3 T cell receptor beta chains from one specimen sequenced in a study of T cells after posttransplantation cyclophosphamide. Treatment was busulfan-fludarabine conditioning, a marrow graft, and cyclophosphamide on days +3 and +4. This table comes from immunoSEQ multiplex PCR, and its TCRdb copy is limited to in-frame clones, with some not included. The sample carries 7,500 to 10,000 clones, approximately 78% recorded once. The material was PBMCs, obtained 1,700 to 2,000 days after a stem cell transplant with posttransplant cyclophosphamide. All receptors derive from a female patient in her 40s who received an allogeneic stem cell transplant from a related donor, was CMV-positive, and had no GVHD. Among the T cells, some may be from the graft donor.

The CDR3 DNA is TGTGCCAGCAGCTTGAGTTCAGGGGGCGCTTTCACTGAAGCTTTCTTT. Amino acid sequence: CASSLSSGGAFTEAFF. The chain is built from TRBV5-6 and TRBJ1-1, with 8 bases aligning to TRBD1. With V trimmed by 1 base and J by 4 bases, 9 bases remained unmatched. Germline V lookup: CDR1 SGHDT, CDR2 YYEEEE. CDR3 length: 16 residues.

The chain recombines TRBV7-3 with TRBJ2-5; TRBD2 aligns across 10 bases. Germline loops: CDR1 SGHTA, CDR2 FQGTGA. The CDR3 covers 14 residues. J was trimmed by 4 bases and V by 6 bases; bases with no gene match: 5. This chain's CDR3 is CASRLSGGGETQYF. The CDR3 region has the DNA TGTGCCAGCAGACTAAGCGGGGGGGGAGAGACCCAGTACTTC.

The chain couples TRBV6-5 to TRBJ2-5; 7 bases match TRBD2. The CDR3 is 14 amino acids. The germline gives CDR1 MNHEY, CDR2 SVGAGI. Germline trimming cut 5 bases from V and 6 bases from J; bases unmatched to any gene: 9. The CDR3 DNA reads TGTGCCAGCAGTAAAGGACTAGTAGGAAAGACCCAGTACTTC. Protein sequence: CASSKGLVGKTQYF.